This T cell receptor beta chain comes out of a study of blood T cells in healthy people across ages. This clonotype was counted a few times. Its antigen is unidentified. General study findings and limits: It was found that TCR beta diversity correlated strongly with the percentage of naive T cells. While age rose, TCR beta diversity per million T cells dropped in a roughly linear way.

Healthy Caucasian individuals from Russia aged about 6 to 95 were enrolled as donors. Each donor's blood draw was 8.5 to 10 milliliters of peripheral blood. Through a sample-barcoded 5' primer and a J-beta primer mix, a second PCR was run for about 7 to 12 cycles. TCRdb ran MiXCR on the 5' RACE reads and lists one entry per CDR3 protein. In the table there are 1.5 million to 2 million distinct CDR3 sequences, roughly 32% of which are singletons. The sample was blood. This receptor was obtained from a woman between 25 and 40 years old in good health.

CDR3 sequence: CSAAIAGEQYF. CDR3 nucleotides: TGCAGTGCCGCGATAGCGGGTGAGCAGTACTTC. V usage is TRBV20-1 and J usage is TRBJ2-5; 7 bases fit TRBD2. V lost 6 bases to trimming and J lost 11 bases; unmatched junction nucleotides: 9. Germline loops: CDR1 DFQATT, CDR2 SNEGSKA (reference sequence). This CDR3 is 11 amino acids long.